The next 5 T cell receptor beta chains were all read from a single sample in a study of T and B cells in COVID-19 patients. TRB rearrangements were amplified by multiplex PCR with BIOMED2 TRB-A/B primers. TCRdb processed the multiplex PCR reads anew with MiXCR; each CDR3 protein has one entry. The sample holds 10,000 to 13,000 distinct CDR3 sequences, 30% seen once. Blood genomic DNA input for TRB amplification was about 240-550 ng. What was sequenced was blood. These TCRs come from a human donor with active COVID-19.

This clonotype rates as medium-sized (0.01 to 0.1%). The chain joins TRBV19 to TRBJ2-7, with TRBD2 matching 13 bases. The CDR3 contains 16 residues. Germline lookup yields CDR1 LNHDA and CDR2 SQIVND (reference sequence). The V gene end was trimmed by 3 bases and the J gene end by 2 bases; junction bases not matched to a gene: 4. CDR3 region: CASSMGTSGATYEQYF. Here the CDR3 DNA reads TGTGCCAGTAGTATGGGGACTAGCGGGGCCACCTACGAGCAGTACTTC.

In DNA form, the CDR3 reads TGTGCCAGCAGCTTATCGGGACAGGGCGCCTATGGCTACACCTTC. It codes for CASSLSGQGAYGYTF. The chain recombines TRBV7-2 with TRBJ1-2; 9 bases align to TRBD1. V lost 2 bases, J lost 4 bases, and 5 bases stayed unmatched. The V gene's germline CDR1 is SGHTA and CDR2 FQGNSA. The CDR3 is 15 residues long.

By share, this clonotype ranks as large. The V call is TRBV29-1, the J call TRBJ2-3; a weak D match, TRBD1 (7 bases). Deletions cut 6 bases from V and 0 bases from J, with 13 bases between. This CDR3 comprises 14 residues. Germline V gives CDR1 SQVTM, CDR2 ANQGSEA. The CDR3: CSVVQGGSTDTQYF. CDR3 coding DNA: TGCAGCGTCGTCCAGGGGGGAAGCACAGATACGCAGTATTTT.

This clonotype showed up just once. V and J are TRBV20-1 and TRBJ2-1; 8 bases line up with TRBD2. There are 14 residues in the CDR3. The ends lost 7 bases at V and 3 bases at J; junction bases unmatched: 8. Per the germline V gene, CDR1 is DFQATT and CDR2 is SNEGSKA (reference sequence). The CDR3 sequence is CSVPGGAFYNEQFF. Here the CDR3 DNA reads TGCAGTGTTCCCGGGGGGGCCTTCTACAATGAGCAGTTCTTC.

This clonotype was detected only a few times. V usage is TRBV18 and J usage is TRBJ1-2; a weak D match, TRBD1 (6 bases). Trimming removed 2 bases from V and 6 bases from J, with 16 bases in between. The germline V gene has CDR1 KGHSH and CDR2 LQKENI. The CDR3 is 15 amino acids. This CDR3 reads CASSPAQQGGDGYTF. Written as DNA, the CDR3 is TGTGCCAGCTCACCAGCCCAACAGGGAGGAGATGGCTACACCTTC.